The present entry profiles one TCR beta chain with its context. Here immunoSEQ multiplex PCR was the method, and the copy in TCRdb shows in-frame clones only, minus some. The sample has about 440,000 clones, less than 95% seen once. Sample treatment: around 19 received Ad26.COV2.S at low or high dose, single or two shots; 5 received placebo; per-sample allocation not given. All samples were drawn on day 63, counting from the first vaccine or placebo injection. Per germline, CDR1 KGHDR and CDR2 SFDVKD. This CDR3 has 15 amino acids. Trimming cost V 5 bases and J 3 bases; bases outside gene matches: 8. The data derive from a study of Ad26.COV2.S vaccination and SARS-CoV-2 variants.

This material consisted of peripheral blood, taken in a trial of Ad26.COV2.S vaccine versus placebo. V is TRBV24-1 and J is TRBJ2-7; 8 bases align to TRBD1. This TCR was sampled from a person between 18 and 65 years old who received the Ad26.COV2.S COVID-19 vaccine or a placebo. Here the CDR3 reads CATSATGTGHYEQYF. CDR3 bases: TGTGCCACCAGTGCCACCGGGACAGGACACTACGAGCAGTACTTC.